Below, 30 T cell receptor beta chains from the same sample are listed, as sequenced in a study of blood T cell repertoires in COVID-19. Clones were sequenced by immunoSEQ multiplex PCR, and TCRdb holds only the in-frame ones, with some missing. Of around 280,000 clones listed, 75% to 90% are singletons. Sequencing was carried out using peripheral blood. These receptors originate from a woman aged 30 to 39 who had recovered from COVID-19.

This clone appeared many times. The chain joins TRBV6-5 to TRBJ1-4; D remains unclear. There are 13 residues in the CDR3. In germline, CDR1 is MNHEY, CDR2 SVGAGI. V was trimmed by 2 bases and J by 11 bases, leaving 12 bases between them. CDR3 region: CASSYERRGKLFF. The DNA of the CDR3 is TGTGCCAGCAGTTACGAGCGGAGAGGCAAACTGTTTTTT.

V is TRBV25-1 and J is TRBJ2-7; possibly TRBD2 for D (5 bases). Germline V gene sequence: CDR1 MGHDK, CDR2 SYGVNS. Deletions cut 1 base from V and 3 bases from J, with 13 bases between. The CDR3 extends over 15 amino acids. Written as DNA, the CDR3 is TGTGCCAGCAGTGAATGGGGAGTAAATGGCTACGAGCAGTACTTC. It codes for CASSEWGVNGYEQYF.

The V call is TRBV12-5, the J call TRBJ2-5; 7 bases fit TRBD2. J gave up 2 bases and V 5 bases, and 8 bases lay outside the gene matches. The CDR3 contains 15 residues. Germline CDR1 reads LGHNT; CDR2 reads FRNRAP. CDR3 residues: CASGPSGAGQETQYF. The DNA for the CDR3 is TGTGCTAGTGGTCCCAGCGGAGCGGGGCAAGAGACCCAGTACTTC.

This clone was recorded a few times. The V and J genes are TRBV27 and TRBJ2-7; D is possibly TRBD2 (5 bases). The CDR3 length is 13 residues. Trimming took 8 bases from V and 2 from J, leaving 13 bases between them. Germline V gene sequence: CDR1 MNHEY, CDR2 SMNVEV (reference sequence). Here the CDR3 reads CASGDYTTYEQYF. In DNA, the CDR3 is TGTGCCAGCGGCGACTACACAACCTACGAGCAGTACTTC.

The CDR3 reads CASSLVAGKHQETQYF. The CDR3 DNA is TGTGCCAGCAGCTTAGTCGCCGGGAAGCACCAAGAGACCCAGTACTTC. J is TRBJ2-5 and V is TRBV13; a weak D match, TRBD2 (5 bases). The CDR3 consists of 16 residues. Germline values: CDR1 PRHDT, CDR2 FYEKMQ (reference sequence). Trimming took 1 base from V and 0 from J, leaving 12 bases between them. Combining the CDR3 with reference TRBV13 and TRBJ2-5 gives the whole variable domain AAGVIQSPRHLIKEKRETATLKCYPIPRHDTVYWYQQGPGQDPQFLISFYEKMQSDKGSIPDRFSAQQFSDYHSELNMSSLELGDSALYFCASSLVAGKHQETQYFGPGTRLLVL.

The CDR3 DNA follows: TGTGCCAGCAGCACTCCTTATGGACTAGCGGGGAACACAGATACGCAGTATTTT. It specifies CASSTPYGLAGNTDTQYF. This chain connects TRBV28 to TRBJ2-3, with 12 bases identical to TRBD2. From germline, CDR1 is MDHEN and CDR2 SYDVKM. CDR3 length equals 18 residues. Germline trimming cut 6 bases from V and 2 bases from J; bases unmatched to any gene: 12.

The CDR3: CAISAGTLGDTDTQYF. The CDR3 region has the DNA TGTGCCATCAGTGCTGGGACATTGGGTGACACAGATACGCAGTATTTT. This chain connects TRBV10-3 to TRBJ2-3; D perhaps matches TRBD1 (6 bases). The CDR3 length is 16 residues. The V end was cut by 4 bases, the J end by 2 bases, with 16 bases between. The germline gives CDR1 ENHRY, CDR2 SYGVKD.

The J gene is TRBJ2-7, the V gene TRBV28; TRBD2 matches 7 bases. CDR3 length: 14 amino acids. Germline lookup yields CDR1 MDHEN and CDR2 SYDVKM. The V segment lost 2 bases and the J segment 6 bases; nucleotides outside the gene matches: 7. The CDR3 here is CASSLGGRGGEQYF. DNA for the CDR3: TGTGCCAGCAGTTTAGGGGGGAGGGGCGGCGAGCAGTACTTC. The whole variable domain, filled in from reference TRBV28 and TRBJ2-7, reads DVKVTQSSRYLVKRTGEKVFLECVQDMDHENMFWYRQDPGLGLRLIYFSYDVKMKEKGDIPEGYSVSREKKERFSLILESASTNQTSMYLCASSLGGRGGEQYFGPGTRLTVT.

The CDR3 coding sequence is TGTGCCAGCAGCCAGGAGCACCGAACCCGAAGTGGTACCATATATTTT. It is translated as CASSQEHRTRSGTIYF. The chain combines TRBV3-1 (or the pseudogene TRBV3-2) with TRBJ1-3; D call uncertain. The CDR3 runs 16 residues. Germline V gene sequence: CDR1 LGHDT, CDR2 YNNKEL (reference sequence). Trimming took 3 bases from V and 10 from J, leaving 22 bases between them.

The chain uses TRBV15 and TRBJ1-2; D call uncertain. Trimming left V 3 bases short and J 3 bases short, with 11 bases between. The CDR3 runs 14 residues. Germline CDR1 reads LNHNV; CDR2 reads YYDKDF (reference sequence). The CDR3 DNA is TGTGCCACCAGCAGGCTAGGACTAGACTATGGCTACACCTTC. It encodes CATSRLGLDYGYTF.

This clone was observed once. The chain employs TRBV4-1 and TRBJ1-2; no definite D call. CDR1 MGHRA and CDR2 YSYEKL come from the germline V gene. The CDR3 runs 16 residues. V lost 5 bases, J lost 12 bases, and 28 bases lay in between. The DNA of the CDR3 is TGCGCCAGCAGCGAAGTGGCGGGTCCGGATTTTACGTTTCACACCTTC. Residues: CASSEVAGPDFTFHTF.

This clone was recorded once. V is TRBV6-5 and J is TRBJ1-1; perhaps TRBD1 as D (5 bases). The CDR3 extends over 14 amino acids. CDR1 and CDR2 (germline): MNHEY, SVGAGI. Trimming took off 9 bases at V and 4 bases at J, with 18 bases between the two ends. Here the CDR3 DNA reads TGTGCCAGTTTCCTAGTATCGGGGGGCACTGAAGCTTTCTTT. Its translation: CASFLVSGGTEAFF.

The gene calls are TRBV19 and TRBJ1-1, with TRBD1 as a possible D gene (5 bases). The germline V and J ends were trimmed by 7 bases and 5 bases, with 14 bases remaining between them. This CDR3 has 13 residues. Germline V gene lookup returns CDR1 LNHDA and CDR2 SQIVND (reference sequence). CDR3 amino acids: CASIGGGRTEAFF. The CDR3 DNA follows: TGTGCCAGTATCGGGGGAGGCCGGACTGAAGCTTTCTTT.

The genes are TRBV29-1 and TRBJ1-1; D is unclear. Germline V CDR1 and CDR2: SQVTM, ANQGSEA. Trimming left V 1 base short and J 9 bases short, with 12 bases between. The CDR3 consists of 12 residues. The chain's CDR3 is CSVEAGLEKAFF. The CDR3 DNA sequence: TGCAGCGTTGAAGCAGGACTCGAGAAAGCTTTCTTT.

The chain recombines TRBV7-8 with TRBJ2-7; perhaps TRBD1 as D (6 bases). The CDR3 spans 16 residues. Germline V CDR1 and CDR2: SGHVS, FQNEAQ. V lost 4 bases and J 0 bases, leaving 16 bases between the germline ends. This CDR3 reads CASSSGPQGSSYEQYF. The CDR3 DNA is TGTGCCAGCAGCTCAGGCCCACAGGGTAGCTCCTACGAGCAGTACTTC.

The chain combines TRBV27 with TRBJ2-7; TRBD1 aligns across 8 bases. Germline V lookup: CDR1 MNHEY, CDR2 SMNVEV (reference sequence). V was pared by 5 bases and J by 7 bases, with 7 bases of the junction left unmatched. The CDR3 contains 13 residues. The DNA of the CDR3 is TGTGCCAGCAGTCCCCGGACAGGGCTTGAGCAGTACTTC. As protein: CASSPRTGLEQYF.

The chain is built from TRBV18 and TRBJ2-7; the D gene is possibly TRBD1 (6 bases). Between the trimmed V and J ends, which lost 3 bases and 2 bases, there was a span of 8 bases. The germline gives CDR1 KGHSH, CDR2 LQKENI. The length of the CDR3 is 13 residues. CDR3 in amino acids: CASSPDSPYEQYF. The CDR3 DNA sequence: TGTGCCAGCTCACCGGACAGTCCCTACGAGCAGTACTTC.

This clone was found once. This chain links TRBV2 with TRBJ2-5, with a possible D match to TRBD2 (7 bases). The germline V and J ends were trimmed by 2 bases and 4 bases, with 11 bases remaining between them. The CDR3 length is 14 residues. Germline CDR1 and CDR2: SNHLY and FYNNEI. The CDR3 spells CASSELGGVETQYF. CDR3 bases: TGTGCCAGCAGTGAACTAGGGGGGGTAGAGACCCAGTACTTC.

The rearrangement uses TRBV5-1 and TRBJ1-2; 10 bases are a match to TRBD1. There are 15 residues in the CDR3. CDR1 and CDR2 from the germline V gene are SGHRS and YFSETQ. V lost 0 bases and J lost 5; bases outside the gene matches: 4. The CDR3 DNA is TGCGCCAGCAGCTTGGCGACAGGGGGCAGGTATGGCTACACCTTC. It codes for CASSLATGGRYGYTF.

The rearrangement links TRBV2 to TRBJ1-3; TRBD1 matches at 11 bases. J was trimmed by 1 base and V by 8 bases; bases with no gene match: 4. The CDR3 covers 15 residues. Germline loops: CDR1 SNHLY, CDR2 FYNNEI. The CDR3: CASARDRGSGNTIYF. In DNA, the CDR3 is TGTGCCAGCGCTAGGGACAGGGGGTCTGGAAACACCATATATTTT.

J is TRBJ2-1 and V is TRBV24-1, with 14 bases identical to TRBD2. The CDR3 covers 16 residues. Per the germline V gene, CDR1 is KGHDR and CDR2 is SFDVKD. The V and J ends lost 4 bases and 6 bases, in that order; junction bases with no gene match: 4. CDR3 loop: CATSDRTSGRSNEQFF. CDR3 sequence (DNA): TGTGCCACCAGTGACCGGACTAGCGGGAGGTCCAATGAGCAGTTCTTC.

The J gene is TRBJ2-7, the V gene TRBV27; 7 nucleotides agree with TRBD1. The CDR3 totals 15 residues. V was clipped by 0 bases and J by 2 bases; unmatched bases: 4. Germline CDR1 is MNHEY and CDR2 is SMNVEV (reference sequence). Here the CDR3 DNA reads TGTGCCAGCAGTTTATCGACAGGGTGGGCCTACGAGCAGTACTTC. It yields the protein CASSLSTGWAYEQYF.

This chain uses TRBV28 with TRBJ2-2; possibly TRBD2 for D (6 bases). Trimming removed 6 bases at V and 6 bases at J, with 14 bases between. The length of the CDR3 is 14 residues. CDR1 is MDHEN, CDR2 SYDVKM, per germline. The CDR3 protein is CASRPPTGAGELFF. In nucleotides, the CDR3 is TGTGCCAGCAGACCACCCACGGGGGCCGGGGAGCTGTTTTTT.

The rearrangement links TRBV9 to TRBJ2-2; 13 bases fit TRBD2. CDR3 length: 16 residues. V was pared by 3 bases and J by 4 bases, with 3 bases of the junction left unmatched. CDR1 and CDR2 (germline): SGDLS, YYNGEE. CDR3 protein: CASSGGLAGSTGELFF. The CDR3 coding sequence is TGTGCCAGCAGCGGGGGACTAGCGGGATCCACCGGGGAGCTGTTTTTT.

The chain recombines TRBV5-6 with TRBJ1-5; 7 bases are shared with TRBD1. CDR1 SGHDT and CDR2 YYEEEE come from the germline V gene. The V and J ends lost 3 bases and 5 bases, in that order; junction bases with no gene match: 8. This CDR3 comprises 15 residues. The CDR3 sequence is CASSSNRGRDQPQHF. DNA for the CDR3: TGTGCCAGCAGCTCCAACAGGGGCCGGGATCAGCCCCAGCATTTT. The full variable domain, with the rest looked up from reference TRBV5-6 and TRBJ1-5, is DAGVTQSPTHLIKTRGQQVTLRCSPKSGHDTVSWYQQALGQGPQFIFQYYEEEERQRGNFPDRFSGHQFPNYSSELNVNALLLGDSALYLCASSSNRGRDQPQHFGDGTRLSIL.

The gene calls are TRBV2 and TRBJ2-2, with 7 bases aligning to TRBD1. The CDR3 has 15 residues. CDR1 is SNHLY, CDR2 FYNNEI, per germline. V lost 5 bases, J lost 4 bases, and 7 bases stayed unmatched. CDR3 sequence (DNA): TGTGCCAGCAGTTACAGGGGCACGACCACCGGGGAGCTGTTTTTT. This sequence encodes CASSYRGTTTGELFF.

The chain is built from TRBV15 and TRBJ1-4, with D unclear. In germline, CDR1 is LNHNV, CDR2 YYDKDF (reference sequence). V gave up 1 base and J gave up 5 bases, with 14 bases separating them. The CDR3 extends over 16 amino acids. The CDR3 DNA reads TGTGCCACCAGCAGAGCTTCGTCGGGAAAGAATGAAAAACTGTTTTTT. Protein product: CATSRASSGKNEKLFF.

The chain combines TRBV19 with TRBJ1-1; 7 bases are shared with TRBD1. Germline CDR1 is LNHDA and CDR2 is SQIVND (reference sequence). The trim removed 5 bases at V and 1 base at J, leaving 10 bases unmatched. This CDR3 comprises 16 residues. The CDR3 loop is CASSGVGGAGNTEAFF. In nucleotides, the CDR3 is TGTGCCAGTAGTGGTGTAGGGGGCGCGGGGAACACTGAAGCTTTCTTT.

The chain's CDR3 is CASSPRNTNEKLFF. Here the CDR3 DNA reads TGTGCCAGCAGTCCCAGGAATACTAATGAAAAACTGTTTTTT. This chain links TRBV28 with TRBJ1-4; D uncertain. The CDR3 spans 14 residues. Germline V gene data show CDR1 as MDHEN and CDR2 as SYDVKM. V shed 5 bases and J shed 2 bases, with 9 bases lying between them. Using reference TRBV28 and TRBJ1-4 for the parts outside the CDR3, the full variable domain is DVKVTQSSRYLVKRTGEKVFLECVQDMDHENMFWYRQDPGLGLRLIYFSYDVKMKEKGDIPEGYSVSREKKERFSLILESASTNQTSMYLCASSPRNTNEKLFFGSGTQLSVL.

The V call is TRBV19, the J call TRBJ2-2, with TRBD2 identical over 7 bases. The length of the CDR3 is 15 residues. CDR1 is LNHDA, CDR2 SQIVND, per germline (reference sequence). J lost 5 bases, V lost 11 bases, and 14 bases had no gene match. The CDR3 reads CAGGSGGSRTGELFF. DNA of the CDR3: TGTGCCGGTGGGAGCGGCGGGAGTCGGACCGGGGAGCTGTTTTTT.